The clone carrying this T cell receptor (beta chain) showed up just a few times. The antigen remains unidentified. These data are taken from a study of CD8 T cells in ankylosing spondylitis. TCRdb re-derived calls from the 5' RACE reads in MiXCR, one entry per CDR3 protein. In the table there are around 340,000 distinct CDR3 sequences, roughly 15% of which are singletons. The CDR3 is made up of 15 amino acids. Per germline, CDR1 MNHNS and CDR2 SASEGT. V was clipped by 7 bases and J by 8 bases, with 21 bases between them. Overall study findings and caveats: A TCR beta motif made of eight highly homologous variants seemed typical of ankylosing spondylitis blood. Clones tied to disease were said to be significantly enriched in matched ankylosing spondylitis synovial fluid.

The chain joins TRBV6-1 to TRBJ1-3; D gene unclear. This TCR came from a male donor with ankylosing spondylitis or in good health (not recorded which). The sample consisted of blood, either unsorted or a sorted T cell fraction (not recorded which). In nucleotides, the CDR3 is TGTGCCAGCATCTTGAAAGACCGCATCCGGGACACCATATATTTT. It translates to CASILKDRIRDTIYF.